This TCR beta chain was sequenced for a study of cytomegalovirus exposure and HLA in healthy donors. Study findings and constraints: Most TCR sequences were uncommon, yet certain public TCRs appeared in many donors. For TCR beta chains, V- and J-gene trimming was later linked to a missense DCLRE1C variant. Most TCR beta V segments were productive about 87% or about 30% of the time in an earlier analysis.

Details on this clone: Its antigen is unidentified.

V trimming: 6 bases; J trimming: 2 bases; junction bases outside the gene matches: 9. The germline V gene encodes CDR1 SGHAT and CDR2 FQNNGV. There are 15 residues in the CDR3. Primers for the PCR totalled 60 Vbeta and 13 Jbeta. This table comes from immunoSEQ multiplex PCR, and its TCRdb copy is limited to in-frame clones, with some not included. The sample gives about 150,000 clones, approximately 80% of which show up once; around 13% is in the top ten. The chain joins TRBV11-2 to TRBJ1-1; 7 positions agree with TRBD1. The origin of this receptor is a young man in good health and CMV-seropositive. The material sequenced was PBMCs. The CDR3 DNA follows: TGTGCCAGCAGTCCTACCGGGACAGTAAACACTGAAGCTTTCTTT. Protein: CASSPTGTVNTEAFF.